This TCR beta chain was documented in a study of beta chain features in type 1 diabetes. Study in general: Patients and healthy donors were similar in age, gender and cell yields.

This clone was counted many times. The antigen remains unidentified. Researchers reported sorting CD4+ naive, central memory, regulatory and stem cell-like memory cells via CD45RO/CCR7/CD25/CD127/CD95/CD27. Sequencing targeted expressed TCRB transcripts, as all isolated RNA had been reverse transcribed. Libraries were prepared by immunoSEQ multiplex PCR; TCRdb keeps only in-frame clonotypes and omits some of them. The sample includes 300,000 to 350,000 clones, roughly 8.8% of them seen just once. Between the trimmed V and J ends, which lost 6 bases and 6 bases, there was a span of 15 bases. CDR3 length equals 15 residues. Germline-derived CDR1 and CDR2 are MNHEY and SVGAGI. Findings and caveats of the study: The study found moderately but significantly shorter TCRB CDR3s in all four CD4+ subsets of Type 1 diabetes patients. Possibly, sequencing cDNA over-represented cells that had high TCR expression levels. Patients with type 1 diabetes showed fewer VDJ junction insertions and more deletions.

This receptor was taken from a man aged 25-45 years with type 1 diabetes. The J gene is TRBJ2-6, the V gene TRBV6-5, with D possibly matching TRBD1 (5 bases). Sequenced material: central memory CD4+ T cells from blood. The chain's CDR3 is CASSSLQGLANVLTF. The CDR3 region has the DNA TGTGCCAGCAGCTCATTGCAGGGTTTGGCCAACGTCCTGACTTTC.